These 26 T cell receptor beta chains were sequenced from one sample in a study of shared clonotypes between healthy human individuals. Clones were sequenced by immunoSEQ multiplex PCR, and TCRdb holds only the in-frame ones, with some missing. Of roughly 2,500,000 clones detected, over 85% appear once; the ten largest clones hold 0.36%. The material sequenced was naive CD4+ T cells from PBMCs. As to subset: CD45RA+ positively selected. Receptors were obtained from a man aged 18 to 35 in good health. Some clones in this sample may be carry-over from other donors' samples.

The rearrangement uses TRBV10-3 and TRBJ1-1; maybe TRBD1 (6 bases). The CDR3 length is 15 residues. Germline loops: CDR1 ENHRY, CDR2 SYGVKD. V was clipped by 6 bases and J by 0 bases, with 14 bases between them. In DNA form, the CDR3 reads TGTGCCATCAGGGATAACAGGGAGCTGAACACTGAAGCTTTCTTT. This sequence encodes CAIRDNRELNTEAFF.

The chain links TRBV19 to TRBJ1-2; 8 bases fit TRBD1. Germline CDR1 is LNHDA and CDR2 is SQIVND (reference sequence). There are 16 residues in the CDR3. Trimming cost V 6 bases and J 7 bases; bases outside gene matches: 16. DNA of the CDR3: TGTGCCAGTAGCTTGGGGACAGGTCTGGGGACCTCTGGCTACACCTTC. It specifies CASSLGTGLGTSGYTF.

The chain carries TRBV27 and TRBJ2-1; 10 bases match TRBD1. J gave up 8 bases and V 5 bases, and 12 bases lay outside the gene matches. Germline values: CDR1 MNHEY, CDR2 SMNVEV (reference sequence). The CDR3 has 16 amino acids. The CDR3 region is CASSAIPGQGSHEQFF. The CDR3 DNA reads as TGTGCCAGCAGTGCAATACCGGGACAGGGGTCCCATGAGCAGTTCTTC.

The chain joins TRBV29-1 to TRBJ1-2, with D possibly being TRBD1 (6 bases). From germline, CDR1 is SQVTM and CDR2 ANQGSEA. The CDR3 runs 13 residues. The V end lost 8 bases, the J end lost 3 bases, and 16 bases lay between the germline ends. The CDR3 bases are TGCAGCTCGGTACAGGGATCGGACTATGGCTACACCTTC. Its translation: CSSVQGSDYGYTF.

DNA for the CDR3: TGTGCCACCAGCAGACGGACTAGCGACCTCTACGAGCAGTACTTC. Translation gives CATSRRTSDLYEQYF. The chain links TRBV15 to TRBJ2-7, with 9 bases matching TRBD2. Looked up from germline, CDR1 is LNHNV and CDR2 is YYDKDF (reference sequence). The ends lost 2 bases at V and 3 bases at J; junction bases unmatched: 5. The CDR3 contains 15 residues.

V usage is TRBV28 and J usage is TRBJ2-3; D gene unclear. V shed 7 bases and J shed 0 bases, with 26 bases lying between them. CDR1 and CDR2 (germline): MDHEN, SYDVKM. The CDR3 is 19 amino acids. As DNA, the CDR3 is TGTGCCAGCATTGCAACCACTCAGAGTACACCTTCTAGCACAGATACGCAGTATTTT. It is translated as CASIATTQSTPSSTDTQYF.

The chain has TRBV30 and TRBJ1-2; 9 bases agree with TRBD1. The CDR3 runs 14 residues. Germline values: CDR1 GTSNPN, CDR2 SVGIG (reference sequence). J was trimmed by 5 bases and V by 2 bases; bases with no gene match: 6. This CDR3 reads CAWSRTGAGYGYTF. The CDR3 coding sequence is TGTGCCTGGAGTCGGACAGGGGCAGGTTATGGCTACACCTTC.

This sequence joins TRBV11-2 and TRBJ2-5, with D uncertain. This CDR3 region has 15 residues. Germline V gene sequence: CDR1 SGHAT, CDR2 FQNNGV. The V end lost 2 bases, the J end lost 4 bases, and 14 bases lay between the germline ends. As DNA, the CDR3 is TGTGCCAGCAGCTTATATAAGACCGGTCGAGAGACCCAGTACTTC. Amino acids: CASSLYKTGRETQYF.

The J gene is TRBJ2-1, the V gene TRBV29-1; D is undetermined. The germline CDR1 and CDR2 sequences are SQVTM and ANQGSEA. The germline V and J ends were trimmed by 6 bases and 2 bases, with 11 bases remaining between them. CDR3 length: 13 amino acids. The CDR3 protein is CSVGGLPYNEQFF. In nucleotides, the CDR3 is TGCAGCGTCGGCGGTCTCCCCTACAATGAGCAGTTCTTC.

DNA of the CDR3: TGTGCCAGCAGCGAGCCGAGCTCTGGAAACACCATATATTTT. This translates into CASSEPSSGNTIYF. The chain recombines TRBV9 with TRBJ1-3; D is undetermined. Trimming left V 3 bases short and J 0 bases short, with 7 bases between. The length of the CDR3 is 14 residues. Germline values: CDR1 SGDLS, CDR2 YYNGEE. Full variable domain (outside the CDR3, taken from reference TRBV9 and TRBJ1-3): DSGVTQTPKHLITATGQRVTLRCSPRSGDLSVYWYQQSLDQGLQFLIQYYNGEERAKGNILERFSAQQFPDLHSELNLSSLELGDSALYFCASSEPSSGNTIYFGEGSWLTVV.

Concerning this clone: Additional DNA sequences in this sample encode the identical CDR3. The rearrangement joins TRBV5-1 to TRBJ2-2; 10 nucleotides line up with TRBD1. Losses at the gene ends were 4 bases for V and 4 bases for J; bases not matched to a gene: 4. The length of the CDR3 is 15 residues. Germline CDR1 SGHRS, CDR2 YFSETQ. The DNA of the CDR3 is TGCGCCAGCAGCAGCCGGGACAGGGGCACCGGGGAGCTGTTTTTT. It translates to CASSSRDRGTGELFF.

This sequence joins TRBV5-4 and TRBJ2-7; 7 bases fit TRBD1. This CDR3 comprises 14 residues. V trimming: 2 bases; J trimming: 2 bases; junction bases outside the gene matches: 4. Germline values: CDR1 SGHNT, CDR2 YYREEE (reference sequence). The CDR3 protein is CASSFGQDAYEQYF. The CDR3 nucleotides read TGTGCCAGCAGCTTCGGACAGGATGCCTACGAGCAGTACTTC.

About this clone: Other DNA sequences in this sample translate to the same CDR3. This chain joins TRBV18 and TRBJ1-5; D not resolved. Germline CDR1 reads KGHSH; CDR2 reads LQKENI. Trimming pared 2 bases from V and 3 bases from J, leaving 5 bases between. The length of the CDR3 is 13 residues. Here the CDR3 DNA reads TGTGCCAGCTCACCAGGAAACAATCAGCCCCAGCATTTT. This translates into CASSPGNNQPQHF.

The chain recombines TRBV5-1 with TRBJ2-5; unclear D gene. V was cut by 0 bases and J by 5 bases, with 5 bases left in between. This CDR3 spans 12 amino acids. CDR1 and CDR2 (germline): SGHRS, YFSETQ. CDR3 protein: CASSLDFETQYF. Written as DNA, the CDR3 is TGCGCCAGCAGCTTGGATTTCGAGACCCAGTACTTC.

The chain uses TRBV29-1 and TRBJ1-2, with D unclear. Trimming took off 3 bases at V and 8 bases at J, with 10 bases between the two ends. Germline V CDR1 and CDR2: SQVTM, ANQGSEA. This CDR3 comprises 11 residues. The CDR3 sequence is CSVDDTRGYTF. CDR3 nucleotides: TGCAGCGTTGACGACACCCGAGGCTACACCTTC.

The chain is built from TRBV7-3 and TRBJ2-6; no firm D call. Germline V lookup: CDR1 SGHTA, CDR2 FQGTGA. Trimming pared 0 bases from V and 3 bases from J, leaving 3 bases between. This CDR3 is 14 amino acids long. CDR3 coding DNA: TGTGCCAGCAGCTTAACGTATGGGGCCAACGTCCTGACTTTC. It translates to CASSLTYGANVLTF.

The rearrangement uses TRBV15 and TRBJ2-1; 12 bases agree with TRBD2. The V and J ends lost 0 bases and 3 bases, in that order; junction bases with no gene match: 3. This CDR3 is built from 17 residues. The germline gives CDR1 LNHNV, CDR2 YYDKDF (reference sequence). The CDR3 nucleotides read TGTGCCACCAGCAGAGATCAGACTAGCGGGAGCTACAATGAGCAGTTCTTC. Its translation is CATSRDQTSGSYNEQFF.

V gene TRBV6-6 combines with J gene TRBJ2-5; D is possibly TRBD2 (5 bases). The germline V gene has CDR1 MNHNY and CDR2 SVGAGI (reference sequence). The V and J ends lost 2 bases and 4 bases respectively, with 14 bases between them. The CDR3 is 15 residues long. CDR3 residues: CASSYPVAGGETQYF. The CDR3 nucleotides are TGTGCCAGCAGTTACCCGGTGGCAGGAGGAGAGACCCAGTACTTC.

This rearrangement joins TRBV7-3 to TRBJ2-1; tentative D call: TRBD2 (6 bases). This CDR3 is built from 14 residues. V was trimmed by 6 bases and J by 6 bases, leaving 15 bases between them. The germline gives CDR1 SGHTA, CDR2 FQGTGA. CDR3 sequence: CASSRRGTPNEQFF. CDR3 sequence (DNA): TGTGCCAGCAGTAGACGGGGGACCCCCAATGAGCAGTTCTTC.

CDR3 sequence reads: CASRTGQGAFQTF. CDR3 in DNA: TGTGCCAGCAGAACGGGACAGGGGGCGTTCCAAACCTTC. The rearrangement uses TRBV6-5 and TRBJ1-2; TRBD1 aligns across 12 bases. The trim removed 6 bases at V and 14 bases at J, leaving 10 bases unmatched. Germline CDR1 and CDR2: MNHEY and SVGAGI. This CDR3 is 13 amino acids long.

The chain employs TRBV5-1 and TRBJ2-5; 12 bases agree with TRBD2. CDR3 length equals 15 residues. CDR1 is SGHRS, CDR2 YFSETQ, per germline. Losses at the gene ends were 5 bases for V and 0 bases for J; bases not matched to a gene: 2. The CDR3 spells CASRRLAGDQETQYF. CDR3 bases: TGCGCCAGCAGACGACTAGCGGGGGACCAAGAGACCCAGTACTTC.

This chain uses TRBV25-1 with TRBJ1-1, with TRBD1 identical over 7 bases. CDR3 length: 14 amino acids. J was trimmed by 5 bases and V by 5 bases; bases with no gene match: 8. The germline gives CDR1 MGHDK, CDR2 SYGVNS. In DNA, the CDR3 is TGTGCCAGCAGTTTAACAGGGGCGGGTACTGAAGCTTTCTTT. Translated: CASSLTGAGTEAFF.

CDR3 DNA: TGCGCCAGCAGTCAGGGCAGAGCACAAGAGACCCAGTACTTC. It is translated as CASSQGRAQETQYF. This sequence joins TRBV5-1 and TRBJ2-5, with TRBD1 as a possible D gene (5 bases). V was clipped by 5 bases and J by 2 bases, with 13 bases between them. The CDR3 covers 14 residues. Germline V gene data show CDR1 as SGHRS and CDR2 as YFSETQ.

This clone was counted a single time. The rearrangement joins TRBV19 to TRBJ1-1, with D unresolved. The CDR3 consists of 14 residues. Trimming removed 6 bases from V and 1 base from J, with 12 bases in between. The V gene's germline CDR1 is LNHDA and CDR2 SQIVND (reference sequence). The CDR3 region has the DNA TGTGCCAGTAGGATCTCTACAGCGAACACTGAAGCTTTCTTT. Protein: CASRISTANTEAFF. Variable domain in full (rest from reference TRBV19 and TRBJ1-1): DGGITQSPKYLFRKEGQNVTLSCEQNLNHDAMYWYRQDPGQGLRLIYYSQIVNDFQKGDIAEGYSVSREKKESFPLTVTSAQKNPTAFYLCASRISTANTEAFFGQGTRLTVV.

The chain uses TRBV5-4 and TRBJ2-1, with D possibly TRBD1 on 5 matching bases. Germline CDR1 and CDR2: SGHNT and YYREEE (reference sequence). V was trimmed by 1 base and J by 5 bases, leaving 10 bases between them. The CDR3 sequence is 14 residues long. This chain's CDR3 is CASSLRSGNNEQFF. The CDR3 DNA follows: TGTGCCAGCAGCTTGAGGTCAGGGAACAATGAGCAGTTCTTC.

The genes are TRBV4-2 and TRBJ2-1, with D maybe TRBD1 (5 bases). Trimming removed 4 bases at V and 5 bases at J, with 12 bases between. This CDR3 has 14 amino acids. Looked up from germline, CDR1 is LGHNA and CDR2 is YNFKEQ. CDR3 bases: TGTGCCAGCAGCCCCGTAGGCAGGGACAATGAGCAGTTCTTC. As protein: CASSPVGRDNEQFF.